Listed below are T cell receptor beta chains from one sample, sequenced in a study of blood T cell repertoires in COVID-19. The repertoire was sequenced with immunoSEQ multiplex PCR; TCRdb's copy has only in-frame clones and lacks some. The sample has roughly 230,000 clones, 84% seen once; the top ten hold roughly 3.1%. The material sequenced was PBMCs or T cells enriched from blood (not recorded which). The receptors originated from a man aged 50-59 years who had recovered from COVID-19. Both conserved end residues are part of each CDR3. Each record gives: CDR3 protein, CDR3 DNA, clone size, V gene, CDR3 length, D gene, J gene. The D gene is left open where the match is weak. Not all rows give a size; the values are once, few, many and, for expanded clones, a class.

CDR3aa: CASSLARDSNYGYTF
CDR3nt: TGCGCCAGCAGCTTGGCCAGGGACAGCAACTATGGCTACACCTTC
abundance: .
v_gene: TRBV5-1
len: 15
d_gene: TRBD1
j_gene: TRBJ1-2

CDR3aa: CASSPRVDNEQFF
CDR3nt: TGCGCCAGCAGCCCGAGGGTCGACAATGAGCAGTTCTTC
abundance: few
v_gene: TRBV5-1
len: 13
d_gene: .
j_gene: TRBJ2-1

CDR3aa: CASSPGLAAYEQYF
CDR3nt: TGCGCCAGCAGCCCGGGTCTAGCGGCTTACGAGCAGTACTTC
abundance: .
v_gene: TRBV5-1
len: 14
d_gene: TRBD2
j_gene: TRBJ2-7

CDR3aa: CASSLALDSWGRGEAFF
CDR3nt: TGTGCCAGCAGCTTGGCCTTAGATTCCTGGGGCCGGGGGGAAGCTTTCTTT
abundance: .
v_gene: TRBV5-5
len: 17
d_gene: .
j_gene: TRBJ1-1

CDR3aa: CASSLGREDGELFF
CDR3nt: TGTGCCAGCAGCTTAGGGCGGGAAGACGGGGAGCTGTTTTTT
abundance: .
v_gene: TRBV7-6
len: 14
d_gene: .
j_gene: TRBJ2-2

CDR3aa: CASSGGGSRYNEQFF
CDR3nt: TGCGCCAGCTCGGGCGGAGGGTCCCGGTACAATGAGCAGTTCTTC
abundance: .
v_gene: TRBV5-1
len: 15
d_gene: .
j_gene: TRBJ2-1

CDR3aa: CASSLGGGATETQYF
CDR3nt: TGTGCCAGCAGCTTAGGCGGGGGGGCCACAGAGACCCAGTACTTC
abundance: once
v_gene: TRBV7-3
len: 15
d_gene: TRBD2
j_gene: TRBJ2-5

CDR3aa: CASSYGEAFSYEQYF
CDR3nt: TGTGCCAGCAGCTATGGGGAGGCCTTCTCCTACGAGCAGTACTTC
abundance: once
v_gene: TRBV11-2
len: 15
d_gene: .
j_gene: TRBJ2-7

CDR3aa: CASSFGGAYEQYF
CDR3nt: TGTGCCAGCAGCTTCGGGGGGGCGTACGAGCAGTACTTC
abundance: .
v_gene: TRBV7-2
len: 13
d_gene: TRBD2
j_gene: TRBJ2-7

CDR3aa: CASRLLQGGTSNQPQHF
CDR3nt: TGTGCCAGCAGGTTGCTACAGGGGGGGACTAGCAATCAGCCCCAGCATTTT
abundance: .
v_gene: TRBV28
len: 17
d_gene: TRBD1
j_gene: TRBJ1-5

CDR3aa: CASSSGGGNTEAFF
CDR3nt: TGTGCCAGCAGCTCCGGTGGAGGCAACACTGAAGCTTTCTTT
abundance: .
v_gene: TRBV5-4
len: 14
d_gene: .
j_gene: TRBJ1-1

CDR3aa: CASSPPGGSEQYF
CDR3nt: TGTGCCAGCAGTCCCCCGGGAGGGTCCGAGCAGTACTTC
abundance: .
v_gene: TRBV7-3
len: 13
d_gene: TRBD2
j_gene: TRBJ2-7

CDR3aa: CASSTRLASYEQYF
CDR3nt: TGTGCCAGCAGCACCCGACTAGCATCCTACGAGCAGTACTTC
abundance: .
v_gene: TRBV14
len: 14
d_gene: TRBD2
j_gene: TRBJ2-7

CDR3aa: CASSVAFGEKLFF
CDR3nt: TGTGCCAGCAGCGTAGCCTTCGGGGAAAAACTGTTTTTT
abundance: .
v_gene: TRBV9
len: 13
d_gene: .
j_gene: TRBJ1-4

CDR3aa: CATRAGAFNEQFF
CDR3nt: TGTGCCACCAGGGCGGGAGCGTTCAATGAGCAGTTCTTC
abundance: few
v_gene: TRBV24-1
len: 13
d_gene: TRBD2
j_gene: TRBJ2-1

CDR3aa: CASSWQGAGTEAFF
CDR3nt: TGTGCCAGCAGCTGGCAGGGGGCAGGGACTGAAGCTTTCTTT
abundance: .
v_gene: TRBV11-3
len: 14
d_gene: TRBD1
j_gene: TRBJ1-1

CDR3aa: CASSHTGTGGAKTSYEQYF
CDR3nt: TGCGCCAGCAGCCATACCGGGACAGGGGGCGCGAAGACGAGCTACGAGCAGTACTTC
abundance: .
v_gene: TRBV4-1
len: 19
d_gene: TRBD1
j_gene: TRBJ2-7

CDR3aa: CASSLEAGFSYEQYF
CDR3nt: TGTGCCAGCAGCTTAGAGGCGGGCTTCTCCTACGAGCAGTACTTC
abundance: .
v_gene: TRBV7-3
len: 15
d_gene: .
j_gene: TRBJ2-7

CDR3aa: CAIRTQGDTEAFF
CDR3nt: TGTGCCATCAGGACACAGGGAGACACTGAAGCTTTCTTT
abundance: .
v_gene: TRBV10-3
len: 13
d_gene: .
j_gene: TRBJ1-1

CDR3aa: CASSVWGDHRTDTQYF
CDR3nt: TGTGCCAGCAGCGTATGGGGGGATCATCGCACAGATACGCAGTATTTT
abundance: .
v_gene: TRBV9
len: 16
d_gene: .
j_gene: TRBJ2-3

CDR3aa: CASRIEVHEYGLLKETQYF
CDR3nt: TGTGCCAGCAGGATCGAGGTCCACGAATACGGCCTTCTTAAAGAGACCCAGTACTTC
abundance: .
v_gene: TRBV21-1
len: 19
d_gene: .
j_gene: TRBJ2-5

CDR3aa: CASSFLRGSHEQYF
CDR3nt: TGTGCCAGCAGTTTTTTAAGGGGCTCCCACGAGCAGTACTTC
abundance: .
v_gene: TRBV28
len: 14
d_gene: .
j_gene: TRBJ2-7

CDR3aa: CASSQTRGGGYTF
CDR3nt: TGTGCCAGCAGCCAAACCAGGGGAGGGGGCTACACCTTC
abundance: .
v_gene: TRBV14
len: 13
d_gene: .
j_gene: TRBJ1-2

CDR3aa: CAISDRHSNTEAFF
CDR3nt: TGTGCCATCAGTGATCGACATTCGAACACTGAAGCTTTCTTT
abundance: .
v_gene: TRBV10-3
len: 14
d_gene: .
j_gene: TRBJ1-1

CDR3aa: CASSRRTGTSYNEQFF
CDR3nt: TGTGCCAGCAGCCGGAGGACAGGGACCTCCTACAATGAGCAGTTCTTC
abundance: once
v_gene: TRBV6-2/TRBV6-3
len: 16
d_gene: TRBD1
j_gene: TRBJ2-1

CDR3aa: CASSPNLAETQYF
CDR3nt: TGTGCCAGCAGCCCGAATTTAGCGGAGACCCAGTACTTC
abundance: .
v_gene: TRBV3-1/TRBV3-2
len: 13
d_gene: .
j_gene: TRBJ2-5

CDR3aa: CASSHDLEWSPLHF
CDR3nt: TGTGCCAGCAGTCATGACCTAGAATGGTCACCCCTCCACTTT
abundance: .
v_gene: TRBV6-5
len: 14
d_gene: .
j_gene: TRBJ1-6

CDR3aa: CASSVVPGGDTIYF
CDR3nt: TGTGCCAGCAGCGTAGTTCCGGGAGGGGACACCATATATTTT
abundance: .
v_gene: TRBV9
len: 14
d_gene: .
j_gene: TRBJ1-3

CDR3aa: CASSTQGNYPYTF
CDR3nt: TGCGCCAGCAGCACGCAGGGTAATTACCCCTACACCTTC
abundance: .
v_gene: TRBV5-1
len: 13
d_gene: .
j_gene: TRBJ1-2

CDR3aa: CASSLGTGGGYGYTF
CDR3nt: TGCGCCAGCAGCTTGGGGACAGGGGGAGGCTATGGCTACACCTTC
abundance: .
v_gene: TRBV5-1
len: 15
d_gene: TRBD1
j_gene: TRBJ1-2

CDR3aa: CASSLASGQETQYF
CDR3nt: TGTGCCAGCAGCTTAGCTAGCGGGCAAGAGACCCAGTACTTC
abundance: .
v_gene: TRBV7-8
len: 14
d_gene: TRBD2
j_gene: TRBJ2-5

CDR3aa: CASTSGSSGETQYF
CDR3nt: TGTGCCAGCACTAGCGGGAGTTCTGGAGAGACCCAGTACTTC
abundance: .
v_gene: TRBV9
len: 14
d_gene: TRBD2
j_gene: TRBJ2-5

CDR3aa: CASSLEGSAGNTIYF
CDR3nt: TGCGCCAGCAGCTTGGAGGGGTCGGCTGGAAACACCATATATTTT
abundance: .
v_gene: TRBV5-1
len: 15
d_gene: .
j_gene: TRBJ1-3

CDR3aa: CAISEPGLAGEEQYF
CDR3nt: TGTGCCATCAGTGAGCCGGGACTAGCGGGAGAGGAGCAGTACTTC
abundance: .
v_gene: TRBV10-3
len: 15
d_gene: TRBD2
j_gene: TRBJ2-7

CDR3aa: CASSLKFERGYNEQFF
CDR3nt: TGTGCCAGCAGCTTAAAGTTCGAGCGGGGTTACAATGAGCAGTTCTTC
abundance: .
v_gene: TRBV7-3
len: 16
d_gene: TRBD2
j_gene: TRBJ2-1

CDR3aa: CASSLTAGVGEQYF
CDR3nt: TGTGCCAGCAGCCTCACAGCGGGAGTGGGGGAGCAGTACTTC
abundance: .
v_gene: TRBV7-6
len: 14
d_gene: TRBD2
j_gene: TRBJ2-7

CDR3aa: CASSQTVIYGYTF
CDR3nt: TGCGCCAGCAGCCAGACAGTAATCTATGGCTACACCTTC
abundance: few
v_gene: TRBV5-1
len: 13
d_gene: .
j_gene: TRBJ1-2

CDR3aa: CASSPQGYEQYF
CDR3nt: TGTGCCAGCAGTCCCCAGGGCTACGAGCAGTACTTC
abundance: few
v_gene: TRBV27
len: 12
d_gene: .
j_gene: TRBJ2-7

CDR3aa: CASSLEDRDRGWTEAFF
CDR3nt: TGTGCCAGCAGCTTAGAGGACCGGGACAGGGGTTGGACTGAAGCTTTCTTT
abundance: .
v_gene: TRBV11-2
len: 17
d_gene: TRBD1
j_gene: TRBJ1-1

CDR3aa: CASSPPGNSNQPQHF
CDR3nt: TGTGCCAGCAGCCCCCCAGGGAATAGCAATCAGCCCCAGCATTTT
abundance: .
v_gene: TRBV7-2
len: 15
d_gene: .
j_gene: TRBJ1-5

CDR3aa: CASSPAERFRNEQYF
CDR3nt: TGTGCCAGTAGTCCGGCGGAGAGGTTTAGGAACGAGCAGTACTTC
abundance: .
v_gene: TRBV19
len: 15
d_gene: .
j_gene: TRBJ2-7

CDR3aa: CAGAVGGNEQYF
CDR3nt: TGTGCCGGGGCCGTGGGGGGGAACGAGCAGTACTTC
abundance: .
v_gene: TRBV2
len: 12
d_gene: TRBD2
j_gene: TRBJ2-7

CDR3aa: CASSIDRANTEAFF
CDR3nt: TGTGCCAGCTCAATCGACAGGGCGAACACTGAAGCTTTCTTT
abundance: .
v_gene: TRBV18
len: 14
d_gene: TRBD1
j_gene: TRBJ1-1

CDR3aa: CASSQPTAGSEAFF
CDR3nt: TGTGCCAGCAGCCAACCCACTGCGGGTAGTGAAGCTTTCTTT
abundance: .
v_gene: TRBV3-1/TRBV3-2
len: 14
d_gene: .
j_gene: TRBJ1-1

CDR3aa: CASSYGTVTDTQYF
CDR3nt: TGCGCCAGCAGCTACGGGACAGTCACAGATACGCAGTATTTT
abundance: .
v_gene: TRBV4-1
len: 14
d_gene: TRBD1
j_gene: TRBJ2-3

CDR3aa: CSVRISVDTQYF
CDR3nt: TGCAGCGTGCGTATCTCGGTGGATACGCAGTATTTT
abundance: .
v_gene: TRBV29-1
len: 12
d_gene: .
j_gene: TRBJ2-3

CDR3aa: CASSEGQGKQYF
CDR3nt: TGTGCCAGCAGTGAGGGACAGGGCAAGCAGTATTTT
abundance: .
v_gene: TRBV6-4
len: 12
d_gene: TRBD1
j_gene: TRBJ2-3

CDR3aa: CASRLHRLTDTQYF
CDR3nt: TGTGCAAGTCGCCTACATAGACTAACAGATACGCAGTATTTT
abundance: .
v_gene: TRBV12-2
len: 14
d_gene: .
j_gene: TRBJ2-3

CDR3aa: CASSLDSNTGELFF
CDR3nt: TGTGCCAGCAGCCTCGACAGTAACACCGGGGAGCTGTTTTTT
abundance: .
v_gene: TRBV11-3
len: 14
d_gene: .
j_gene: TRBJ2-2

CDR3aa: CASSGESTEAFF
CDR3nt: TGTGCCAGCAGTGGGGAGAGCACTGAAGCTTTCTTT
abundance: .
v_gene: TRBV11-2
len: 12
d_gene: .
j_gene: TRBJ1-1

CDR3aa: CASSLEEGSEGAQYF
CDR3nt: TGCGCCAGCAGCCTTGAAGAGGGTTCTGAGGGGGCGCAGTATTTT
abundance: .
v_gene: TRBV4-1
len: 15
d_gene: .
j_gene: TRBJ2-3

CDR3aa: CASSLRQGDTGELFF
CDR3nt: TGCGCCAGCAGCCTCAGACAGGGGGACACCGGGGAGCTGTTTTTT
abundance: .
v_gene: TRBV5-1
len: 15
d_gene: TRBD1
j_gene: TRBJ2-2

CDR3aa: CAGAGQGSSEQYF
CDR3nt: TGTGCCGGGGCGGGACAGGGATCCTCCGAGCAGTACTTC
abundance: .
v_gene: TRBV5-4
len: 13
d_gene: TRBD1
j_gene: TRBJ2-7

CDR3aa: CASSPATARSYEQYF
CDR3nt: TGCGCCAGCAGCCCGGCGACAGCCCGCTCCTACGAGCAGTACTTC
abundance: .
v_gene: TRBV5-1
len: 15
d_gene: .
j_gene: TRBJ2-7

CDR3aa: CASSLGTGSSGANVLTF
CDR3nt: TGTGCCAGCAGCTTGGGGACAGGCTCATCTGGGGCCAACGTCCTGACTTTC
abundance: once
v_gene: TRBV7-2
len: 17
d_gene: TRBD1
j_gene: TRBJ2-6